Below, 21 T cell receptor beta chains from the same sample are listed, as sequenced in a study of T cell repertoires in cytomegalovirus infection. A single record per CDR3 protein comes from TCRdb applying MiXCR to the reads. This sample has about 110,000 distinct CDR3 sequences, with about 28% found just once. Their cognate antigens are unknown. Sequencing used CD8+ T cells from cultured PBMCs, obtained from culture after CMV antigen stimulation. These receptors all come from a human donor in good health (CMV status not recorded). Some clones in this sample may be carry-over from other donors' samples.

This clonotype was seen a few times. This rearrangement joins TRBV6-5 to TRBJ2-7, with 16 bases identical to TRBD2. The CDR3 consists of 17 residues. Germline CDR1 is MNHEY and CDR2 is SVGAGI. Trimming at V came to 6 bases and at J to 6 bases, leaving 11 bases not matched to a gene. The CDR3 loop is CASSSGTSGGEIAEQYF. DNA for the CDR3: TGTGCCAGCAGCTCCGGGACTAGCGGGGGGGAAATTGCCGAGCAGTACTTC.

This clonotype was counted many times. V usage is TRBV4-1 and J usage is TRBJ2-7; 7 nucleotides align to TRBD1. This CDR3 is built from 15 residues. V lost 0 bases to trimming and J lost 4 bases; unmatched junction nucleotides: 6. The germline V gene has CDR1 MGHRA and CDR2 YSYEKL. CDR3 region: CASSQETGRLYEQYF. The CDR3 nucleotides are TGCGCCAGCAGCCAAGAGACAGGGAGACTATACGAGCAGTACTTC.

This clonotype has a handful of counts. The chain is built from TRBV12-3 or TRBV12-4 and TRBJ2-2, with unresolved D. The CDR3 spans 13 residues. V lost 5 bases to trimming and J lost 3 bases, with 7 bases between them. CDR3 sequence (DNA): TGTGCCAGCAGTCCCTGGGACACCGGGGAGCTGTTTTTT. Translation gives CASSPWDTGELFF.

This clonotype has only a few counts. J is TRBJ2-3 and V is TRBV27; TRBD1 or TRBD2 may be the D gene (5 bases each). The germline V gene encodes CDR1 MNHEY and CDR2 SMNVEV (reference sequence). The CDR3 runs to 15 residues. With 4 bases removed from V and 2 bases from J, the gap between germline ends came to 13 bases. CDR3 sequence (DNA): TGTGCCAGCAGTTGGGTCGGGACCCTCACAGATACGCAGTATTTT. Translated: CASSWVGTLTDTQYF.

This clonotype was recorded at least ten times. The chain recombines TRBV5-4 with TRBJ2-3; 8 nucleotides agree with TRBD1. J gave up 4 bases and V 0 bases, and 4 bases lay outside the gene matches. The germline gives CDR1 SGHNT, CDR2 YYREEE (reference sequence). The CDR3 consists of 15 residues. CDR3 loop: CASSLAQGGPDTQYF. The CDR3 nucleotides are TGTGCCAGCAGCTTGGCACAGGGGGGCCCAGATACGCAGTATTTT.

Only a few counts were recorded for this clonotype. The rearrangement uses TRBV4-2 and TRBJ2-7; 9 bases agree with TRBD2. The V gene's germline CDR1 is LGHNA and CDR2 YNFKEQ. The V and J ends lost 0 bases and 3 bases, in that order; junction bases with no gene match: 9. The CDR3 covers 17 residues. CDR3 region: CASSQDLGSGGLYEQYF. CDR3 nucleotide sequence: TGTGCCAGCAGCCAAGATCTAGGTAGCGGGGGCCTCTACGAGCAGTACTTC.

This clonotype has at least ten counts. The V gene is TRBV6-1, the J gene TRBJ1-5, with a weak D call TRBD1 (5 bases). The CDR3 loop spans 16 amino acids. V gave up 1 base and J gave up 2 bases, with 12 bases separating them. Germline CDR1 is MNHNS and CDR2 is SASEGT. DNA for the CDR3: TGTGCCAGCAGTGAAGAAAGGTGGGGGGGCAATCAGCCCCAGCATTTT. It codes for CASSEERWGGNQPQHF.

CDR3 nucleotides: TGTGCCAGCAGTTTTCGGACAGGGGATAATTCACCCCTCCACTTT. It codes for CASSFRTGDNSPLHF. The genes are TRBV7-3 and TRBJ1-6; 9 bases match TRBD1. Germline V gene data show CDR1 as SGHTA and CDR2 as FQGTGA. V dropped 6 bases and J dropped 5; count of bases not matched to a gene: 5. The CDR3 extends over 15 amino acids.

This clonotype was observed at least ten times. The chain combines TRBV12-3 or TRBV12-4 with TRBJ1-4; D is unclear. The CDR3 totals 16 residues. V was pared by 7 bases and J by 3 bases, with 18 bases between. CDR3 in amino acids: CASTPGLGMANEKLFF. The CDR3 DNA reads TGTGCCAGCACTCCCGGGTTGGGTATGGCTAATGAAAAACTGTTTTTT.

This clonotype was counted only a few times. The CDR3 reads CASSPGQGAVEQFF. In DNA form, the CDR3 reads TGTGCCAGCAGCCCCGGACAGGGGGCAGTTGAGCAGTTCTTC. This chain links TRBV5-6 with TRBJ2-1; 11 bases match TRBD1. Germline-derived CDR1 and CDR2 are SGHDT and YYEEEE. The length of the CDR3 is 14 residues. Losses at the gene ends were 4 bases for V and 9 bases for J; bases not matched to a gene: 6. Using reference TRBV5-6 and TRBJ2-1 for the parts outside the CDR3, the full variable domain is DAGVTQSPTHLIKTRGQQVTLRCSPKSGHDTVSWYQQALGQGPQFIFQYYEEEERQRGNFPDRFSGHQFPNYSSELNVNALLLGDSALYLCASSPGQGAVEQFFGPGTRLTVL.

For the CDR3, the DNA is TGTGCCAGCAGCGTAGTGGGCGGGGGGGCCTACAATGAGCAGTTCTTC. Amino acid sequence: CASSVVGGGAYNEQFF. V and J are TRBV9 and TRBJ2-1; TRBD2 aligns across 9 bases. From germline, CDR1 is SGDLS and CDR2 YYNGEE. CDR3 length equals 16 residues. Trimming removed 0 bases from V and 2 bases from J; junction bases left unmatched: 3.

This clonotype was seen at least ten times. J is TRBJ2-1 and V is TRBV7-2, with a tentative D call TRBD2 (6 bases). The CDR3 consists of 15 residues. The germline V and J ends were trimmed by 5 bases and 5 bases, with 16 bases remaining between them. Per germline, CDR1 SGHTA and CDR2 FQGNSA. The CDR3 reads CASSRRRGPDNEQFF. In DNA, the CDR3 is TGTGCCAGCAGCCGGAGGCGGGGCCCCGACAATGAGCAGTTCTTC.

This clonotype was detected a few times. The chain carries TRBV19 and TRBJ2-1, with D possibly TRBD2 on 7 matching bases. The V gene lost 7 bases and the J gene lost 7 bases, with 17 bases spanning the gap. Germline V gene sequence: CDR1 LNHDA, CDR2 SQIVND (reference sequence). The CDR3 has 14 residues. CDR3 DNA sequence: TGTGCCAGTACCTGGGGGGGGCCCTCGAATGAGCAGTTCTTC. Its protein product is CASTWGGPSNEQFF.

This chain uses TRBV7-3 with TRBJ1-4, with D possibly TRBD1 on 6 matching bases. The CDR3 has 17 amino acids. Germline V gene data show CDR1 as SGHTA and CDR2 as FQGTGA. V lost 1 base and J lost 5, with 17 bases in between. For the CDR3, the DNA is TGTGCCAGCAGCTTAAGGGGTTCTGGACAGCCGAATGAAAAACTGTTTTTT. Amino acid sequence: CASSLRGSGQPNEKLFF. The full variable domain, rest sourced from reference TRBV7-3 and TRBJ1-4, is GAGVSQTPSNKVTEKGKYVELRCDPISGHTALYWYRQSLGQGPEFLIYFQGTGAADDSGLPNDRFFAVRPEGSVSTLKIQRTERGDSAVYLCASSLRGSGQPNEKLFFGSGTQLSVL.

This clonotype was seen a handful of times. This chain links TRBV28 with TRBJ2-2; D unresolved. Trimming stripped 3 bases from V and 2 bases from J, with 10 bases between. The CDR3 totals 15 residues. Germline CDR1 is MDHEN and CDR2 is SYDVKM. DNA for the CDR3: TGTGCCAGCAGTTTCGTGGGATCTAACACCGGGGAGCTGTTTTTT. The encoded protein is CASSFVGSNTGELFF.

This clonotype showed up just a few times. The chain recombines TRBV12-3 or TRBV12-4 with TRBJ2-5; 9 nucleotides match TRBD2. The CDR3 covers 13 residues. V was pared by 4 bases and J by 5 bases, with 2 bases of the junction left unmatched. The CDR3 reads CASSSLAGETQYF. For the CDR3, the DNA is TGTGCCAGCAGTTCTCTAGCGGGGGAGACCCAGTACTTC.

The chain is built from TRBV5-1 and TRBJ2-7; D uncertain. V was clipped by 4 bases and J by 0 bases, with 11 bases between them. CDR3 length: 14 amino acids. CDR1 is SGHRS and CDR2 is YFSETQ in the germline V gene. The chain's CDR3 is CASSTAVGSYEQYF. The CDR3, as DNA: TGCGCCAGCAGCACAGCCGTAGGCTCCTACGAGCAGTACTTC.

This clonotype was observed once. The J gene is TRBJ1-5, the V gene TRBV27, with a weak D call TRBD1 (5 bases). CDR1 and CDR2 from the germline V gene are MNHEY and SMNVEV (reference sequence). Trimming took off 1 base at V and 3 bases at J, with 10 bases between the two ends. CDR3 length: 15 residues. DNA of the CDR3: TGTGCCAGCAGTTTATGGGGGGTTGTCAATCAGCCCCAGCATTTT. Its translation is CASSLWGVVNQPQHF.

This clonotype was observed at least ten times. The V call is TRBV7-2, the J call TRBJ2-7, with a possible D match to TRBD1 (7 bases). With 4 bases removed from V and 4 bases from J, the gap between germline ends came to 20 bases. There are 16 residues in the CDR3. Germline CDR1 reads SGHTA; CDR2 reads FQGNSA. CDR3 sequence: CASSYGVGGGGYEQYF. In nucleotides, the CDR3 is TGTGCCAGCAGCTACGGTGTCGGAGGGGGCGGGTACGAGCAGTACTTC.

This clonotype was detected many times. The rearrangement uses TRBV7-2 and TRBJ2-3; no definite D call. Trimming removed 5 bases from V and 5 bases from J, with 11 bases in between. Germline assignment: CDR1 SGHTA and CDR2 FQGNSA. The length of the CDR3 is 13 residues. CDR3 in amino acids: CASSLPTVDTQYF. DNA for the CDR3: TGTGCCAGCAGCCTTCCGACGGTAGATACGCAGTATTTT.

The rearrangement links TRBV12-3 or TRBV12-4 to TRBJ1-2, with 7 bases fitting TRBD1. The CDR3 spans 17 residues. The junction had 16 bases not matched to a gene; V was cut back by 5 bases and J by 4 bases. CDR3 sequence: CASSPSPGQPVAYGYTF. In DNA, the CDR3 is TGTGCCAGCAGTCCCTCACCGGGACAGCCTGTCGCCTATGGCTACACCTTC.